Listed below are T cell receptor beta chains from one sample, sequenced in a study of blood T cell repertoires in COVID-19. Repertoires were generated with immunoSEQ multiplex PCR, while TCRdb's copy carries only in-frame clones and drops some. Found here are around 180,000 clones, 70% to 90% of them singletons; the top ten hold 9.8%. Material for sequencing was peripheral blood. Every receptor here comes from a woman of 80 years or more with acute or convalescent COVID-19. Each CDR3 is given with its conserved first and last residue. D genes are given only for firm matches. A row's size may be missing; if present it is once, few, many or a size class.

d_gene	abundance	v_gene	j_gene	CDR3aa	CDR3nt
-	-	TRBV7-2	TRBJ2-1	CASSLGVASPYNEQFF	TGTGCCAGCAGCTTAGGAGTGGCTAGTCCCTACAATGAGCAGTTCTTC
TRBD2	-	TRBV7-6	TRBJ2-1	CASSFLTGGSNEQFF	TGTGCCAGCAGCTTCCTGACGGGAGGCTCAAATGAGCAGTTCTTC
TRBD1	-	TRBV9	TRBJ2-7	CASSAAGTANTEQYF	TGTGCCAGCAGCGCTGCCGGGACAGCTAACACCGAGCAGTACTTC
-	-	TRBV6-5	TRBJ1-2	CASSYGFSGYTF	TGTGCCAGCAGTTACGGCTTCAGTGGCTACACCTTC
-	-	TRBV19	TRBJ1-2	CASSADKNYGYTF	TGTGCCAGTAGCGCTGACAAAAACTATGGCTACACCTTC
TRBD2	-	TRBV4-1	TRBJ2-2	CASSFGTSGTGELFF	TGCGCCAGCAGCTTCGGGACTAGCGGTACCGGGGAGCTGTTTTTT
TRBD1	-	TRBV5-1	TRBJ1-2	CASSGTGVYGYTF	TGCGCCAGCAGCGGGACAGGGGTATATGGCTACACCTTC
-	-	TRBV5-4	TRBJ2-1	CASSLSGSEQFF	TGTGCCAGCAGCTTGTCTGGTAGTGAGCAGTTCTTC
-	-	TRBV5-1	TRBJ1-6	CASSLVSGGLDNSPLHF	TGCGCCAGCAGCTTGGTCTCGGGAGGGCTGGATAATTCACCCCTCCACTTT
-	-	TRBV21-1	TRBJ2-3	CASSAPLGQGVRDTQYF	TGTGCCAGCAGCGCCCCCCTGGGACAGGGGGTAAGAGATACGCAGTATTTT
-	-	TRBV20-1	TRBJ1-2	CSARIGGGYTF	TGCAGTGCTAGAATCGGGGGTGGCTACACCTTC
-	-	TRBV19	TRBJ1-2	CASSPDSHYGYTF	TGTGCCAGTAGTCCCGACAGCCACTATGGCTACACCTTC
-	-	TRBV27	TRBJ1-1	CASSLSQGHVNTEAFF	TGTGCCAGCAGTTTAAGCCAGGGTCACGTGAACACTGAAGCTTTCTTT
TRBD1	-	TRBV18	TRBJ2-1	CASSPGTGSYNEQFF	TGTGCCAGCTCACCGGGGACAGGGAGTTACAATGAGCAGTTCTTC
TRBD1	many	TRBV6-5	TRBJ1-2	CASSYQGAYGYTF	TGTGCCAGCAGTTACCAGGGGGCCTATGGCTACACCTTC
-	-	TRBV3-1/TRBV3-2	TRBJ1-3	CASSPTSSGNTIYF	TGTGCCAGCAGCCCCACGAGCTCTGGAAACACCATATATTTT
TRBD2	-	TRBV10-2	TRBJ2-1	CASSGAGASYNEQFF	TGCGCCAGCAGTGGGGCGGGAGCGTCCTACAATGAGCAGTTCTTC
TRBD1	few	TRBV29-1	TRBJ2-5	CSVRDRGMRIGETQYF	TGCAGCGTCCGGGACAGGGGCATGCGGATAGGGGAGACCCAGTACTTC
TRBD2	-	TRBV15	TRBJ2-1	CATSRVAGGQGEQFF	TGTGCCACCAGCAGAGTTGCGGGGGGGCAAGGAGAGCAGTTCTTC
TRBD1	-	TRBV5-1	TRBJ1-6	CASSPGQGRSSPLHF	TGCGCCAGCAGCCCGGGACAGGGGCGTAGTTCACCCCTCCACTTT
-	once	TRBV2	TRBJ1-2	CASMAIGDGYTF	TGTGCCAGCATGGCCATAGGGGATGGCTACACCTTC
-	-	TRBV5-1	TRBJ1-5	CASSVDSPNQPQHF	TGCGCCAGCAGCGTGGACAGCCCGAATCAGCCCCAGCATTTT
-	-	TRBV5-4	TRBJ2-1	CASSLVSPQKNEQFF	TGTGCCAGCAGCTTGGTGTCTCCCCAGAAGAATGAGCAGTTCTTC
-	-	TRBV9	TRBJ2-3	CASSARGDTQYF	TGTGCCAGCAGCGCCAGGGGAGATACGCAGTATTTT
-	-	TRBV3-1/TRBV3-2	TRBJ1-4	CASSQSRSPELFF	TGTGCCAGCAGCCAGAGCAGGTCGCCGGAACTGTTTTTT
TRBD2	-	TRBV5-1	TRBJ2-2	CASSFASGGNTGELFF	TGCGCCAGCAGCTTCGCTAGCGGGGGGAACACCGGGGAGCTGTTTTTT
TRBD2	-	TRBV9	TRBJ2-1	CASSVGLARGGWNEQFF	TGTGCCAGCAGCGTAGGACTTGCGCGGGGGGGCTGGAATGAGCAGTTCTTC
TRBD1	once	TRBV19	TRBJ2-5	CASSSGTGLVTQYF	TGTGCCAGTAGTTCCGGGACAGGGCTAGTGACCCAGTACTTC
TRBD1	-	TRBV6-6	TRBJ2-7	CASSYHRDRGGDEQYF	TGTGCCAGCAGTTACCACCGGGACAGGGGAGGGGACGAGCAGTACTTC
TRBD2	-	TRBV15	TRBJ2-7	CATSARLAGEGEQYF	TGTGCCACCAGCGCCCGACTAGCGGGAGAGGGCGAGCAGTACTTC
-	few	TRBV30	TRBJ1-1	CAYQGFGEAFF	TGTGCCTACCAGGGGTTCGGTGAAGCTTTCTTT
TRBD2	-	TRBV20-1	TRBJ2-7	CSASRLAGGPRANEQYF	TGCAGTGCTAGTCGGTTAGCGGGGGGGCCGAGAGCGAACGAGCAGTACTTC